This T cell receptor (beta chain) was sequenced for a study of breast tumors, draining lymph nodes, adjacent tissues. Study-wide findings and caveats: Findings are consistent with lymph node origin and intratumoral expansion of most tumor T cells.

As regards this clonotype: What it recognizes is unknown.

One entry per CDR3 protein, called by TCRdb with MiXCR from the multiplex PCR reads. The table includes some 38,000 distinct CDR3 sequences, 30% to 45% detected once. Unmatched junction bases numbered 6, after V lost 4 bases and J lost 0 bases. In germline, CDR1 is MGHRA, CDR2 YSYEKL. This CDR3 spans 16 amino acids. Sequenced: breast tumor tissue. V and J are TRBV4-1 and TRBJ1-5; 7 bases align to TRBD1. The clonotype originates from a female donor with breast cancer. Some clones in this sample may be carry-over from other donors' samples. This chain's CDR3 is CASSRGDSHSNQPQHF. As DNA, the CDR3 is TGCGCCAGCAGCCGCGGGGACAGCCATAGCAATCAGCCCCAGCATTTT.